Detailed here is one T cell receptor beta chain. Its antigen remains unidentified. Base qualities are not recorded, but no much larger clone differs from it by a single base. The sample originates from a study of cytomegalovirus exposure and HLA in healthy donors (TCRdb year 2017). Describing the broader study: An earlier analysis of approximately 640 of the donors reported 250 to 350 Gb of sequence data and 100 million to 140 million unique TCR beta sequences from approximately 180 million T cells. In an earlier analysis of a few hundred of the donors, high-throughput TCR beta sequencing was used to judge whether each TCR beta V gene segment behaved as functional or pseudogenic. HLA typing included class I and class II loci at four-digit resolution. Of the roughly 400 genotyped donors, approximately 82% fell in the genetic ancestry cluster associated with self-reported Caucasian donors. Along with the roughly 670-subject first cohort, a separate validation cohort of some 130 different subjects was used. Donor age, sex, ethnicity and CMV serostatus were compiled alongside the repertoire data. The study used immunosequencing to profile the T cell repertoires of under 700 subjects and linked those repertoires to cytomegalovirus serostatus. The later analysis used no new phenotypic data to find candidate immune exposures, relying instead on TCR beta sequences and their occurrence across donors. The study was designed to test whether signatures of past pathogen exposure could be identified by cataloging public T cell receptors. To study patterns of TCR occurrence, a later analysis re-analyzed previously published TCR beta repertoires from several hundred donors and added high-resolution HLA genotyping. Among approximately 370 genotyped donors of the cohort, an average of approximately 240,000 unique TCR beta nucleotide sequences was sequenced per donor, of which about 18% were non-productive. The number of typed donors differed by locus: roughly 620-640 for A, B, C, DRB1 and DQB1; 522 for DQA1; 606 for DPA1; and some 430 for DPB1. Roughly 300 gigabases of sequencing data and 80 million or so unique TCR sequences were included in an early release covering 500 to 750 HLA-typed donors. A later genetic analysis used genome-wide SNP genotypes for 398 of the 666 donors, treating that subset as a discovery cohort. High-throughput TCR immunosequencing, statistical association of individual TCRs with disease status, and machine learning were combined to predict cytomegalovirus infection status. Every repertoire in the discovery cohort had been generated on one and the same sequencing platform. A few DR-DQ haplotypes were treated as single units for association and clustering because of strong linkage in the cohort. Broad study findings and their caveats: According to a later analysis, most CMV-associated TCR beta chains appeared to be HLA-restricted, and the HLA associations seemed to be driven largely by CMV exposure. When HLA alleles, especially DR and DQ, strongly co-occurred, attributing TCR associations to individual alleles was difficult. In a later analysis, some 18,000 TCR beta sequences were associated with specific HLA alleles at a false discovery rate of 0.05. Most TCR sequences were seen in very few donors, while some public TCRs were found in many individuals. The authors suggested that the approach could potentially be extended to other disease states and immunological phenotypes. The 87-base-pair reads could not distinguish some IMGT-functional V segments, including TRBV6-2 and TRBV6-3, so those segments were excluded. Because HLA typing was missing for some donors at each locus, association tests included only the typed subset. A group of highly shared sequence variants was considered likely to be a technical artifact of the sequencing pipeline. In vitro tests confirmed that a few of the cytomegalovirus-associated TCR beta chains recognize cytomegalovirus antigens. In a later analysis, HLA-associated TCR beta chains were found to be more clonally expanded and to have lower generation probabilities than equally common non-associated chains. In an earlier analysis of approximately 600 of the donors, most TCR beta V segments were observed in productive rearrangements about 90% or about 30% of the time, broadly matching IMGT annotations. The presence/absence analyses assumed that sequencing depth was roughly uniform across donors, and that assumption may not be true. The earlier analysis of fewer than 750 of the donors excluded roughly 17 rarely observed V segments, including chromosome 9 orphons, because counts were too low. CMV serostatus was the only immune exposure information available for the cohort. The study listed 150 to 200 TCR beta chains as associated with cytomegalovirus. The cohort was sequenced for TCR beta chains only, and without alpha or paired-chain data the features that could be detected were limited. Several of the top co-occurrence clusters appeared to be linked to parvovirus B19, influenza, CMV and Epstein-Barr virus, according to a later analysis. In a later genetic analysis, a missense DCLRE1C variant was associated with V-gene and J-gene trimming of TCR beta chains, and the association was replicated in an independent cohort. According to a later analysis, TCR association rates differed among HLA loci, with DRB1 alleles showing the most associated TCRs and HLA-C alleles showing the fewest. Compared with the roughly 600-donor mean, donors in an Asian-associated ancestry cluster had fewer N-insertions in productive TCRs, according to a later genetic analysis. In both the original and validation cohorts, the classifier was reported to diagnose cytomegalovirus status with high specificity and sensitivity. Linkage disequilibrium might explain the correlated functional status among segregating V segments, but an unknown experimental factor could not be excluded. A further reported finding was that TCR beta sequences accurately predicted the HLA-A and HLA-B alleles for most subjects in the first cohort.

Receptor amplification or capture employed the immunoSEQ multiplex PCR assay. A mixture of 60 forward primers for TCR Vbeta segments and 13 reverse primers for TCR Jbeta segments was used in the multiplex PCR. The CDR3 region of rearranged TCR beta genes was amplified from genomic DNA by a multiplex PCR assay. The amplified TCR beta libraries were sequenced on the Illumina HiSeq System as 87-base-pair reads. Regarding the original processing steps: A later analysis tallied about 77 million unique TCR beta chains across the 650 to 750 repertoires, and approximately 9.9 million of those chains were shared by two or more donors. To remove PCR and sequencing errors, raw reads were error-corrected and collapsed into unique sequences using a nearest-neighbor algorithm that merged closely related sequences. To assign V, D and J gene segments, CDR3 sequences were aligned to IMGT reference sequences. For a sequence to be retained, a match of at least six nucleotides was required to both a V gene segment and a J gene segment. A rearrangement was called productive if the CDR3 had no stop codons and remained in frame with V and J, and every other rearrangement was called non-productive. CDR3 was defined by IMGT convention, running from the second conserved V-encoded cysteine to the conserved J-encoded phenylalanine. The earlier analysis of 450 to 750 of the donors excluded any sequence lacking an unambiguous match to a single V gene segment. An earlier analysis of 550 to 650 of the donors classified V segments as functional when productive rearrangements were above 56.7% and as segregating when the standard deviation between donors was above 5%. A statistical classification framework was built for diagnosing cytomegalovirus status from the catalog of TCR beta chain sequences. A later analysis assigned V and J genes by comparing TCR nucleotide sequences with IMGT/GENE-DB human TR gene sequences. Using the TCRdist pipeline, a later analysis assigned CDR3 sequences along with most-parsimonious VDJ recombination scenarios. In a later analysis, every TCR beta chain was defined by the combination of its CDR3 amino acid sequence and its V-gene family, and reads without a unique V-gene family were dropped. A later analysis removed several hundred highly shared, low-generation-probability nucleotide sequences to deal with suspected cross-contamination and a sequencing artifact. A later analysis calculated a clonal expansion index for each public chain from normalized within-repertoire ranks of inferred template counts. Generation probabilities in a later analysis came from a VDJ recombination model fitted to out-of-frame rearrangements, and those results were checked against IGoR. In a later analysis, hypergeometric tests were used to score TCR-TCR, TCR-HLA and TCR-CMV co-occurrence, with a repertoire-size bias correction applied to TCR pairs. A later analysis estimated false discovery rates by permuting HLA or CMV assignments 20 times. In a later analysis, co-occurring TCRs were grouped using DBSCAN, with TCRdist sequence similarity added in when clustering inside HLA-allele-positive subsets. Repertoires with fewer than 30,000 or more than 120,000 public chains were left out of co-occurrence clustering, as were a handful of repertoires with anomalous nucleotide sharing. TCRdb obtained this table from immuneACCESS and retained in-frame rearrangements with V and J assigned. These tables miss some clones; where compared with another copy, unresolved V genes account for less than half of the shortfall, and the remainder is unexplained. That table supplies the V and J calls and clone size; D and trimming were determined from the DNA. The sample table lists some 130,000 clones, around 74% of them with a count of one. The top ten clones comprise approximately 7.8% of the sample.

CDR1 SGHRS and CDR2 YFSETQ were looked up in the germline V gene. From the cysteine up to the phenylalanine, the CDR3 has a length of 17 residues. CDR3 DNA is the only sequence kept; it has 51 bases, read in frame from the first base. Clipping removes 3 bases from V and 5 bases from J, with 14 as the unmatched junction base count. In total, 500 to 700 healthy bone marrow donors made up the cohort. At the time of sampling, every cohort member was nominally healthy, though immune exposures that went unrecorded were likely present. The donor was CMV seronegative and belonged to the group of 352 seronegative cohort members. Each donor provided a peripheral blood sample, and peripheral blood mononuclear cells were used for TCR beta sequencing. The Qiagen DNeasy Blood Extraction Kit was used to extract genomic DNA from the blood cell samples.

The sample was PBMCs. This sequence originates from a male donor in good health and CMV-seronegative. Recombination connected TRBV5-1 to TRBJ2-5; TRBD2 aligns with 9 central bases. The CDR3 protein is CASSSDPAGGTQETQYF. The nucleotide sequence is given as TGCGCCAGCAGCTCCGATCCAGCGGGGGGTACCCAGGAGACCCAGTACTTC.